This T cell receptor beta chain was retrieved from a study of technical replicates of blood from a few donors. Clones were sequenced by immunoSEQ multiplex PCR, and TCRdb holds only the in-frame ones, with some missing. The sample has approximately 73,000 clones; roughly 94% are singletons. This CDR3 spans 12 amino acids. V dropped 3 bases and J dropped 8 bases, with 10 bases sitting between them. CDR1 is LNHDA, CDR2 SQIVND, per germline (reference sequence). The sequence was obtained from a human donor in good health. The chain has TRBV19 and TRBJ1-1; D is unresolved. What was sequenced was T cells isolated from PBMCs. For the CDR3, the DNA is TGTGCCAGTAGTATTGCTGGCAGGGAAGCTTTCTTT. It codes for CASSIAGREAFF.